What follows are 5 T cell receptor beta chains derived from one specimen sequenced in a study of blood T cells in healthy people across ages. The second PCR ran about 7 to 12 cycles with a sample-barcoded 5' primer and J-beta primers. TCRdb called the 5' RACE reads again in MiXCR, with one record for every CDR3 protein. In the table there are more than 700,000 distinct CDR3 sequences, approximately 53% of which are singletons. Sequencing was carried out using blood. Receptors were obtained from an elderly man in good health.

The CDR3 DNA reads as TGCAGCGTTGAAATGCTAGCGGGATATGAGCAGTTCTTC. Amino acids: CSVEMLAGYEQFF. The gene calls are TRBV29-1 and TRBJ2-1; TRBD2 aligns across 9 bases. CDR3 length: 13 amino acids. V was pared by 2 bases and J by 8 bases, with 4 bases of the junction left unmatched. Germline V gene sequence: CDR1 SQVTM, CDR2 ANQGSEA.

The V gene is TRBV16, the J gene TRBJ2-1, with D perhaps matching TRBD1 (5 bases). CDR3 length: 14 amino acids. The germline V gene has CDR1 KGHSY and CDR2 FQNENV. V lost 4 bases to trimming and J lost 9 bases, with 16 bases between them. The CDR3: CASSPPGRYGEQFF. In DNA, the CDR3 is TGTGCCAGCAGCCCCCCAGGGCGGTACGGTGAGCAGTTCTTC. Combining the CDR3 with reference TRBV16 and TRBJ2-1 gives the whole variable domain GEEVAQTPKHLVRGEGQKAKLYCAPIKGHSYVFWYQQVLKNEFKFLISFQNENVFDETGMPKERFSAKCLPNSPCSLEIQATKLEDSAVYFCASSPPGRYGEQFFGPGTRLTVL.

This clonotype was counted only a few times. The CDR3 DNA reads TGTGCCACCAGTGATTCAGGGGCTGGGGCCAACGTCCTGACTTTC. Its translation is CATSDSGAGANVLTF. V usage is TRBV24-1 and J usage is TRBJ2-6; weak D call: TRBD1 (6 bases). CDR1 and CDR2 from the germline V gene are KGHDR and SFDVKD. This CDR3 spans 15 amino acids. V lost 2 bases and J lost 2, with 6 bases in between.

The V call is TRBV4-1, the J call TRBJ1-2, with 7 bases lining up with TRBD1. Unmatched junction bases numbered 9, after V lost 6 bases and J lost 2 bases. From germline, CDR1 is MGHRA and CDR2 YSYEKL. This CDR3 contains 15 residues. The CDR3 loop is CASRRQGGENYGYTF. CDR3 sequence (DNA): TGCGCCAGCAGGCGACAGGGTGGGGAGAACTATGGCTACACCTTC.

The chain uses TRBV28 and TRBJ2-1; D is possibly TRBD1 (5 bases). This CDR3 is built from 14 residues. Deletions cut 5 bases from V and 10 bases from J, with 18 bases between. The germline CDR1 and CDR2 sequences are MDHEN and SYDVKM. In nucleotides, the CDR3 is TGTGCCAGCAGTCCCATTCAGGGTAGCAGGGAGCAGTTCTTC. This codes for CASSPIQGSREQFF.